The 8 T cell receptor beta chains given below trace back to one sample, sequenced in a study of T-cell reconstitution after alpha-beta-depleted transplantation in children. A library of TCRbeta sequences, prepared with unique molecular identifiers, was generated. TCRdb fed the PCR reads into MiXCR, producing one record per CDR3 protein. The repertoire holds about 980,000 distinct CDR3 sequences, about 30% seen once, with roughly 30% in the top ten. Sample: PBMCs, mostly from graft donor cells, taken 360 days after TCRalphabeta/CD19-depleted stem cell transplant. These receptors all stem from a boy in the first two years of life who had a stem cell transplant for SCID, so the T cells may come from the graft donor.

The chain employs TRBV15 and TRBJ2-7; 9 bases agree with TRBD1. The CDR3 is made up of 16 amino acids. The trim removed 2 bases at V and 7 bases at J, leaving 12 bases unmatched. Germline CDR1 reads LNHNV; CDR2 reads YYDKDF (reference sequence). CDR3 sequence (DNA): TGTGCCACCAGCAGAATAGGAGGGACAGGGCCATATGAGCAGTACTTC. This codes for CATSRIGGTGPYEQYF. The full variable domain, rest sourced from reference TRBV15 and TRBJ2-7, is DAMVIQNPRYQVTQFGKPVTLSCSQTLNHNVMYWYQQKSSQAPKLLFHYYDKDFNNEADTPDNFQSRRPNTSFCFLDIRSPGLGDTAMYLCATSRIGGTGPYEQYFGPGTRLTVT.

The chain recombines TRBV29-1 with TRBJ1-2; 7 bases agree with TRBD1. Looked up from germline, CDR1 is SQVTM and CDR2 is ANQGSEA. With 6 bases clipped from V and 5 bases from J, the junction kept 12 bases outside the gene matches. The CDR3 is 14 amino acids. CDR3 sequence (DNA): TGCAGCGTACATGGGGAGGGGGCCAGGTATGGCTACACCTTC. Amino acid sequence: CSVHGEGARYGYTF.

This sequence joins TRBV12-3 or TRBV12-4 and TRBJ2-5; a weak D match, TRBD2 (5 bases). Trimming shortened V by 2 bases and J by 9 bases, and 10 bases separated the two germline ends. The CDR3 length is 12 residues. As DNA, the CDR3 is TGTGCCAGCAGTTTAATGGGAGCGGCCCAGTACTTC. Encoded protein: CASSLMGAAQYF.

The V gene is TRBV20-1, the J gene TRBJ2-7, with 7 bases lining up with TRBD1. This CDR3 spans 16 amino acids. Germline CDR1 is DFQATT and CDR2 is SNEGSKA (reference sequence). CDR3 nucleotide sequence: TGCAGCATCGAGACGGTTAATACAGGGGACTCCTACGAGCAGTACTTC. This codes for CSIETVNTGDSYEQYF.

The chain couples TRBV4-1 to TRBJ2-3; the D gene is possibly TRBD1 (5 bases). Germline lookup yields CDR1 MGHRA and CDR2 YSYEKL. This CDR3 has 17 amino acids. With 1 base removed from V and 0 bases from J, the gap between germline ends came to 14 bases. Here the CDR3 reads CASSQGTTEFSTDTQYF. Written as DNA, the CDR3 is TGCGCCAGCAGCCAAGGCACGACAGAGTTTAGCACAGATACGCAGTATTTT.

This chain links TRBV27 with TRBJ2-3; the D is unclear. CDR3 length equals 14 residues. V lost 1 base, J lost 4 bases, and 9 bases lay in between. The germline V gene encodes CDR1 MNHEY and CDR2 SMNVEV (reference sequence). The CDR3 spells CASSLYPAADTQYF. The CDR3, as DNA: TGTGCCAGCAGTTTATATCCGGCTGCAGATACGCAGTATTTT.

This clonotype turned up a few times. The rearrangement joins TRBV10-3 to TRBJ2-7, with D tentatively TRBD2 (7 bases). The CDR3 runs 13 residues. CDR1 and CDR2 (germline): ENHRY, SYGVKD. V was trimmed by 6 bases and J by 2 bases, leaving 11 bases between them. The CDR3 region has the DNA TGTGCCATCAGCGGGGGGCTTACCTACGAGCAGTACTTC. It specifies CAISGGLTYEQYF.

This sequence joins TRBV6-5 and TRBJ2-1; 10 bases fit TRBD2. CDR3 size: 15 residues. Trimming cost V 4 bases and J 6 bases; bases outside gene matches: 6. The germline gives CDR1 MNHEY, CDR2 SVGAGI. The CDR3 nucleotides read TGTGCCAGCAGTTTAAGCGGGGGGGCCCTCAATGAGCAGTTCTTC. Its protein is CASSLSGGALNEQFF.